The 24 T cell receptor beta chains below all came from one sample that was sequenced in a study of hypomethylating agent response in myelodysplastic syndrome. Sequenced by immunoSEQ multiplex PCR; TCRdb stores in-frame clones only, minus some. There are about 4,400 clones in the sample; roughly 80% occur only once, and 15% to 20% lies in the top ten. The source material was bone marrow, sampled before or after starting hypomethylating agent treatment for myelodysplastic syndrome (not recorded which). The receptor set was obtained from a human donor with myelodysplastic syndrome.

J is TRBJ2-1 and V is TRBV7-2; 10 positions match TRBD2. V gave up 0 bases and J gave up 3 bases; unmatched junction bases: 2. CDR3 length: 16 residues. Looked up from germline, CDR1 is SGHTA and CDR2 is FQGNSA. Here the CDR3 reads CASSLAGTSVYNEQFF. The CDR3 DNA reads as TGTGCCAGCAGCTTAGCCGGGACTAGCGTCTACAATGAGCAGTTCTTC.

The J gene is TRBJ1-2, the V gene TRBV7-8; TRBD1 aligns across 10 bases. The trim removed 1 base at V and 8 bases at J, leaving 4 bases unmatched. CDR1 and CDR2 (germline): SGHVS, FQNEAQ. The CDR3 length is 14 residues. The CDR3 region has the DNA TGTGCCAGCAGCTTAGGACAGGGGGCGGGAGGCTACACCTTC. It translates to CASSLGQGAGGYTF.

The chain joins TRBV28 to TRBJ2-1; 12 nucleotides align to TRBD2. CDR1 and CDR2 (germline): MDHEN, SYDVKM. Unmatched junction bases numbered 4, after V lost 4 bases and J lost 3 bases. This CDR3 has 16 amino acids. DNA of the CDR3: TGTGCCAGCAGTTCTCCGGGACTAGCGGGCTACAATGAGCAGTTCTTC. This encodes CASSSPGLAGYNEQFF.

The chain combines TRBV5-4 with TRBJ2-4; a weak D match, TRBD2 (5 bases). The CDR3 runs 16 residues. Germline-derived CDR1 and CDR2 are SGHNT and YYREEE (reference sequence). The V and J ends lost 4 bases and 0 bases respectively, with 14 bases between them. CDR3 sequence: CASSQMTGIAKNIQYF. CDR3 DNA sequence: TGTGCCAGCAGCCAGATGACGGGGATAGCCAAAAACATTCAGTACTTC.

This CDR3 reads CASSLNGAGGSQETQYF. The CDR3 DNA reads as TGTGCCAGCAGTTTAAATGGTGCGGGTGGCTCCCAAGAGACCCAGTACTTC. This chain uses TRBV28 with TRBJ2-5; TRBD2 might be the D (5 bases). V was trimmed by 2 bases and J by 1 base, leaving 17 bases between them. The CDR3 runs to 17 residues. The germline CDR1 and CDR2 sequences are MDHEN and SYDVKM.

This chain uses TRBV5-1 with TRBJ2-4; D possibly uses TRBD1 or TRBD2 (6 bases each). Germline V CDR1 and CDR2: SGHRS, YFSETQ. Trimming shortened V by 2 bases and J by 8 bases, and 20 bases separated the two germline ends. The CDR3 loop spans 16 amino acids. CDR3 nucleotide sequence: TGCGCCAGCAGCTTAGAGGGGGGAGTTTCCAACGACATTCAGTACTTC. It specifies CASSLEGGVSNDIQYF.

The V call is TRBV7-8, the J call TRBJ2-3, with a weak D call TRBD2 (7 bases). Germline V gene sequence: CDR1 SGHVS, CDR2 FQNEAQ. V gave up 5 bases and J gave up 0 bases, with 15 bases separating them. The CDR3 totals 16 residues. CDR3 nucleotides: TGTGCCAGCAGCAAAAGAAGGGGGGGAAGCACAGATACGCAGTATTTT. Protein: CASSKRRGGSTDTQYF.

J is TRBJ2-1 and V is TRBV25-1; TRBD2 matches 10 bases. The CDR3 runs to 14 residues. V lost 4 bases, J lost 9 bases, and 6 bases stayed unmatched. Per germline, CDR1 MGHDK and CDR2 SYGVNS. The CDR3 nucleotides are TGTGCCAGCAGTGTGCTAGCGGGAGTAGGTGAGCAGTTCTTC. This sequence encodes CASSVLAGVGEQFF.

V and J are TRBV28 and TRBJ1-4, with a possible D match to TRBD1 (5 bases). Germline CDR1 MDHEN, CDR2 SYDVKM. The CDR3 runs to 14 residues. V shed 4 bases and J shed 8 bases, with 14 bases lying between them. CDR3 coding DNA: TGTGCCAGCAGTTCGCAAAAATCAGGGGAAAAACTGTTTTTT. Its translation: CASSSQKSGEKLFF.

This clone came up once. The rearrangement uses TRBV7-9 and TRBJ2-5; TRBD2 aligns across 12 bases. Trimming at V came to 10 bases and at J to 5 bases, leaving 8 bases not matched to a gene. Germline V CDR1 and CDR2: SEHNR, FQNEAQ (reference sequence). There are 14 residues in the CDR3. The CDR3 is CATKTSGSWETQYF. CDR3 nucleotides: TGTGCCACCAAGACTAGCGGGAGTTGGGAGACCCAGTACTTC.

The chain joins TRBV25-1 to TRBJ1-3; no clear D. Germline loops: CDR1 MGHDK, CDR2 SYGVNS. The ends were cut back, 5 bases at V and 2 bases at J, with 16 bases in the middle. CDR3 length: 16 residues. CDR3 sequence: CASSSREARAGNTIYF. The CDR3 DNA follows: TGTGCCAGCAGTTCCCGCGAGGCAAGGGCTGGAAACACCATATATTTT.

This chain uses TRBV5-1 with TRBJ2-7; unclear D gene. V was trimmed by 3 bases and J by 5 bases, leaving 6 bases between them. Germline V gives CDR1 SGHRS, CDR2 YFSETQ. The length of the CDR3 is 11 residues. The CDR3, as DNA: TGCGCCAGCAGCTCGTACCACGAGCAGTACTTC. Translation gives CASSSYHEQYF.

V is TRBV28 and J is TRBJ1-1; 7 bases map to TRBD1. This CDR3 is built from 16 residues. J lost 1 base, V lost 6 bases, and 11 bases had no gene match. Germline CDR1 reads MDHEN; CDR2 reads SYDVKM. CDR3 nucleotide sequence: TGTGCCAGCAGAATCACAGGGGCGGTGAGGAACACTGAAGCTTTCTTT. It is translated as CASRITGAVRNTEAFF.

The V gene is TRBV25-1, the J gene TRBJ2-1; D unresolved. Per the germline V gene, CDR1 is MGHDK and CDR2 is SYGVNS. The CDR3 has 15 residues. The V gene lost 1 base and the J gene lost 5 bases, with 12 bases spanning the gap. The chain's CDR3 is CASSEWLGLDNEQFF. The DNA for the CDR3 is TGTGCCAGCAGTGAATGGCTGGGGTTGGACAATGAGCAGTTCTTC.

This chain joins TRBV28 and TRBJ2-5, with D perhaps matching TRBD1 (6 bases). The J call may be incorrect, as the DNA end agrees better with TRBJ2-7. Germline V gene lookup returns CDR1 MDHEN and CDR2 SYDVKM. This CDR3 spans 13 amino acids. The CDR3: CASSLPGQYEQYF. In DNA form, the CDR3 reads TGTGCCAGCAGTTTACCTGGACAGTACGAGCAGTACTTC.

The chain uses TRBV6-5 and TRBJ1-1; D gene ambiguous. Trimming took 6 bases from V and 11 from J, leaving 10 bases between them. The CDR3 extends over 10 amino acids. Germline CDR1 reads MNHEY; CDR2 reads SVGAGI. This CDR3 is CASSDSRAFF. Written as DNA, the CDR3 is TGTGCCAGCAGCGACTCGAGGGCTTTCTTT.

The CDR3 bases are TGTGCCAGCAGCTTAAGGGGGGGACAGGGGGTCGGTTACGAGCAGTACTTC. Its protein product is CASSLRGGQGVGYEQYF. V is TRBV7-2 and J is TRBJ2-7, with TRBD1 matching over 11 bases. Germline assignment: CDR1 SGHTA and CDR2 FQGNSA. J gave up 4 bases and V 2 bases, and 10 bases lay outside the gene matches. The CDR3 loop spans 17 amino acids.

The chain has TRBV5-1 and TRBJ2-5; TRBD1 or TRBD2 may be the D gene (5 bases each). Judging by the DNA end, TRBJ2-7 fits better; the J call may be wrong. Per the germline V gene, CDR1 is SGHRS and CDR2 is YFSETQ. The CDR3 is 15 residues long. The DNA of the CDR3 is TGCGCCAGCAGCGCCCGGGACGCCCCGGGGTACGAGCAGTACTTC. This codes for CASSARDAPGYEQYF.

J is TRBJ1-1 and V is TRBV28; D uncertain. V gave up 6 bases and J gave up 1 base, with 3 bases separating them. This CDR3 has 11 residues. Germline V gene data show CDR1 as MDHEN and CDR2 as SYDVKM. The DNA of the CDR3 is TGTGCCAGCAGAACGAACACTGAAGCTTTCTTT. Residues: CASRTNTEAFF.

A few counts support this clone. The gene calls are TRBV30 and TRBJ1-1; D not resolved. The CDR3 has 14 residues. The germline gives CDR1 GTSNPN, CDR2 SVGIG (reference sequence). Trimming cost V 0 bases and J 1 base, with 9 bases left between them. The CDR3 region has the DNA TGTGCCTGGAGTGTAGAAGGGCCGAACACTGAAGCTTTCTTT. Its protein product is CAWSVEGPNTEAFF. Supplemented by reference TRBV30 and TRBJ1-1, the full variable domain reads SQTIHQWPATLVQPVGSPLSLECTVEGTSNPNLYWYRQAAGRGLQLLFYSVGIGQISSEVPQNLSASRPQDRQFILSSKKLLLSDSGFYLCAWSVEGPNTEAFFGQGTRLTVV.

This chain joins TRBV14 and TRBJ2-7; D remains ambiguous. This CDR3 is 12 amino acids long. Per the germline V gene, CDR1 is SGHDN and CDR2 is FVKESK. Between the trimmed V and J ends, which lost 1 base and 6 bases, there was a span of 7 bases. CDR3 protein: CASSQGGSEQYF. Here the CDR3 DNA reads TGTGCCAGCAGCCAAGGGGGTTCCGAGCAGTACTTC. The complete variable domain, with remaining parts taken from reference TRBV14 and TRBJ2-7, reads EAGVTQFPSHSVIEKGQTVTLRCDPISGHDNLYWYRRVMGKEIKFLLHFVKESKQDESGMPNNRFLAERTGGTYSTLKVQPAELEDSGVYFCASSQGGSEQYFGPGTRLTVT.

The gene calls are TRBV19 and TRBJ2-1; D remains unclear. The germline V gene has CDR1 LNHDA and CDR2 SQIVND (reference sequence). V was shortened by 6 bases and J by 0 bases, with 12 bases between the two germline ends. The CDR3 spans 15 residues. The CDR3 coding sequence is TGTGCCAGTAGGATCGCTAGGAGCTCCTACAATGAGCAGTTCTTC. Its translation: CASRIARSSYNEQFF. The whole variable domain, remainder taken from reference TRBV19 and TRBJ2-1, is DGGITQSPKYLFRKEGQNVTLSCEQNLNHDAMYWYRQDPGQGLRLIYYSQIVNDFQKGDIAEGYSVSREKKESFPLTVTSAQKNPTAFYLCASRIARSSYNEQFFGPGTRLTVL.

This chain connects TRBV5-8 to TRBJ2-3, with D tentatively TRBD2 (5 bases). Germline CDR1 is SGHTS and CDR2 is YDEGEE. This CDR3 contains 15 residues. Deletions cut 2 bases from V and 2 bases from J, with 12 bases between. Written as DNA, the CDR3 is TGTGCCAGCAGCTTCGGGGTCAGTTTCACAGATACGCAGTATTTT. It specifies CASSFGVSFTDTQYF.

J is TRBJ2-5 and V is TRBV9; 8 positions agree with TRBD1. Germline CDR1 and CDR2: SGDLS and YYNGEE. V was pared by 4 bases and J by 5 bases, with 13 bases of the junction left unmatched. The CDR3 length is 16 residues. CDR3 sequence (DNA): TGTGCCAGCAGCCTGGGGCTAGGGACAGGTGGGGAGACCCAGTACTTC. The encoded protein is CASSLGLGTGGETQYF.